This TCR beta chain was sequenced for a study of T-cell reconstitution after alpha-beta-depleted transplantation in children. General study points: Expanded graft clones numbering several hundred reportedly gave rise to alpha-beta T cells about two months after transplant. Some patients' high day-60 TCRbeta diversity was traced to surviving recipient T cells and thymic progenitors. Once a year had passed after transplant, T-cell counts and diversity came mostly from newly produced T cells.

As concerns this clonotype: Its antigen is still unknown.

The CDR3 totals 16 residues. From germline, CDR1 is MDHEN and CDR2 SYDVKM. V was clipped by 6 bases and J by 1 base; unmatched bases: 4. Unique molecular identifiers were used to barcode this TCRbeta library. TCRdb reprocessed the PCR reads with MiXCR, giving one entry per CDR3 protein. The repertoire holds 600,000 or so distinct CDR3 sequences, with 20% to 25% as singletons. The receptor was isolated from a boy under two years old who had a stem cell transplant for acute myeloid leukemia, so the T cells may come from the graft donor. The input for sequencing was PBMCs, mostly from graft donor cells, taken 360 days after TCRalphabeta/CD19-depleted stem cell transplant. V and J are TRBV28 and TRBJ1-6; 9 nucleotides match TRBD1. CDR3 DNA sequence: TGTGCCAGCAGGACAGGGGGTACGTCCTATAATTCACCCCTCCACTTT. Protein: CASRTGGTSYNSPLHF.